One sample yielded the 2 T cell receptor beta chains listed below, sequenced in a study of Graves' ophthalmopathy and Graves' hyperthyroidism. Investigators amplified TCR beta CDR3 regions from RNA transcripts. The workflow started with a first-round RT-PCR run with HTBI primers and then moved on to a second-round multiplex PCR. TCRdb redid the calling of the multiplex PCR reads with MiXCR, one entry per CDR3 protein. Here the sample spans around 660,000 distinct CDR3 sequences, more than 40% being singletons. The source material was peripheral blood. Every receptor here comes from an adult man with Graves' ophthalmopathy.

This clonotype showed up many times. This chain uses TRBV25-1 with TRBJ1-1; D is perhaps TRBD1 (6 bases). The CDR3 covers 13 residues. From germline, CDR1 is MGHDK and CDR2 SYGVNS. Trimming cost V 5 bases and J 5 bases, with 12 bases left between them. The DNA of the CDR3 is TGTGCCAGCAGTCCTTGGGACATTACTGAAGCTTTCTTT. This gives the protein CASSPWDITEAFF.

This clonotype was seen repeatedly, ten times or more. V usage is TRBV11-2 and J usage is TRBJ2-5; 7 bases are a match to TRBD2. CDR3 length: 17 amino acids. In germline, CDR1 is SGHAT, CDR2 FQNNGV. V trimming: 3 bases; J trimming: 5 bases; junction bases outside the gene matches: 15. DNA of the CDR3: TGTGCCAGCAGCTTCTTGGGGGGAGGGCCGGGTAGGGAGACCCAGTACTTC. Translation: CASSFLGGGPGRETQYF.